The 5 T cell receptor beta chains reported below all come from one sample, sequenced in a study of blood T cell repertoires in COVID-19. Clones were sequenced by immunoSEQ multiplex PCR, and TCRdb holds only the in-frame ones, with some missing. This table has about 50,000 clones, under 85% appearing once. The sequenced material came from peripheral blood. The receptors originated from a man in his 70s with active COVID-19.

This chain joins TRBV5-4 and TRBJ1-1; 12 nucleotides line up with TRBD1. Losses at the gene ends were 4 bases for V and 4 bases for J; bases not matched to a gene: 5. This CDR3 contains 15 residues. Germline values: CDR1 SGHNT, CDR2 YYREEE (reference sequence). CDR3 nucleotide sequence: TGTGCCAGCAGCCAGGGACAGGGGGCATTCACTGAAGCTTTCTTT. Translating it yields CASSQGQGAFTEAFF.

The rearrangement links TRBV29-1 to TRBJ2-5, with TRBD1 as a possible D gene (6 bases). Germline values: CDR1 SQVTM, CDR2 ANQGSEA. The germline V and J ends were trimmed by 4 bases and 9 bases, with 18 bases remaining between them. This CDR3 spans 13 amino acids. Here the CDR3 DNA reads TGCAGCGTTGGGCTTGGGGGCATCGTGGCCCAGTACTTC. Translation: CSVGLGGIVAQYF.

Only one count was recorded for this clone. The chain uses TRBV18 and TRBJ1-5, with TRBD1 matching 9 bases. Germline V lookup: CDR1 KGHSH, CDR2 LQKENI. The V segment lost 5 bases and the J segment 5 bases; nucleotides outside the gene matches: 4. There are 14 residues in the CDR3. The CDR3 sequence is CASSGTGPYQPQHF. CDR3 DNA sequence: TGTGCCAGCTCAGGGACAGGGCCATATCAGCCCCAGCATTTT.

The chain is built from TRBV5-5 and TRBJ1-1, with D tentatively TRBD1 (6 bases). Trimming removed 3 bases at V and 1 base at J, with 13 bases between. Germline V gene data show CDR1 as SGHKS and CDR2 as YYEKEE (reference sequence). There are 15 residues in the CDR3. The CDR3 spells CASSYLTGKNTEAFF. DNA of the CDR3: TGTGCCAGCAGCTACTTAACAGGGAAGAACACTGAAGCTTTCTTT.

This chain uses TRBV27 with TRBJ1-1; possible D gene TRBD1, 6 bases. Trimming cost V 6 bases and J 4 bases, with 9 bases left between them. Germline V CDR1 and CDR2: MNHEY, SMNVEV (reference sequence). This CDR3 has 12 residues. CDR3 sequence (DNA): TGTGCCAGCAGAAACAGGGTCACTGAAGCTTTCTTT. Translation: CASRNRVTEAFF.